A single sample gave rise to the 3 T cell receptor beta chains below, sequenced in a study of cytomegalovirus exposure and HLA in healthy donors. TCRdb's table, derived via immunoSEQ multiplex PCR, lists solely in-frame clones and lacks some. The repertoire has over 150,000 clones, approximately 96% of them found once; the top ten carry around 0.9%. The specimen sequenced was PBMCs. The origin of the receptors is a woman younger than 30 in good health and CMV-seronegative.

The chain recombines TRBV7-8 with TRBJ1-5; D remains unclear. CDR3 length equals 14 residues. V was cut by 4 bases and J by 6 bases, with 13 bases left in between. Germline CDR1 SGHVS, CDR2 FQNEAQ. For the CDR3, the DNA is TGTGCCAGCAGCTCCCCCTATGCAGGTCAGCCCCAGCATTTT. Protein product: CASSSPYAGQPQHF.

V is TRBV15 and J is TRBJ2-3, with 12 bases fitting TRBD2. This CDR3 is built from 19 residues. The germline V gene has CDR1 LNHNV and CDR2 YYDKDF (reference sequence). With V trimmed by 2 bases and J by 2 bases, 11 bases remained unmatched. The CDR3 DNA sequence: TGTGCCACCAGCAGACGAGGGTCAACTAGCGGGGGGCTCACAGATACGCAGTATTTT. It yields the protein CATSRRGSTSGGLTDTQYF.

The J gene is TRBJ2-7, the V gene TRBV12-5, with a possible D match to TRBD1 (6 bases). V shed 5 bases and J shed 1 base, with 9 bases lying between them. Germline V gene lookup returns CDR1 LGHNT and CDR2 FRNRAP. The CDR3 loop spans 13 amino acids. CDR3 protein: CASGPDRSYEQYF. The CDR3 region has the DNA TGTGCTAGTGGTCCCGACAGGTCCTACGAGCAGTACTTC.